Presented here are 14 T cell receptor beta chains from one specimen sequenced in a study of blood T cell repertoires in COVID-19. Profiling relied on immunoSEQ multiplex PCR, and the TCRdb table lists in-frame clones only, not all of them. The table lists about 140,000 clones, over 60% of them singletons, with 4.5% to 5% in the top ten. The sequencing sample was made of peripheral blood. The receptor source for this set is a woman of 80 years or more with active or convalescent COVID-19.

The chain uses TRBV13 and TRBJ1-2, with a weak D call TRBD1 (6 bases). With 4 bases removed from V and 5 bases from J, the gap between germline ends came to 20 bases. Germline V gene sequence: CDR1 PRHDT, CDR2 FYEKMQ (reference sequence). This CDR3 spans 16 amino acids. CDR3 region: CASSYRGGRFRYGYTF. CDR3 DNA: TGTGCCAGCAGCTACCGCGGGGGGCGCTTTCGGTATGGCTACACCTTC. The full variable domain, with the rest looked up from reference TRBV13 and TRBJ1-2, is AAGVIQSPRHLIKEKRETATLKCYPIPRHDTVYWYQQGPGQDPQFLISFYEKMQSDKGSIPDRFSAQQFSDYHSELNMSSLELGDSALYFCASSYRGGRFRYGYTFGSGTRLTVV.

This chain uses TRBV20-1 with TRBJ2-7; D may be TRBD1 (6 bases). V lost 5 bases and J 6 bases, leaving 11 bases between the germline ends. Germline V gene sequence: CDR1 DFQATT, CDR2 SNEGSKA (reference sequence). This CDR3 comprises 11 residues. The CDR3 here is CSAEQGFEQYF. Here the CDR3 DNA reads TGCAGTGCTGAACAGGGCTTCGAGCAGTACTTC.

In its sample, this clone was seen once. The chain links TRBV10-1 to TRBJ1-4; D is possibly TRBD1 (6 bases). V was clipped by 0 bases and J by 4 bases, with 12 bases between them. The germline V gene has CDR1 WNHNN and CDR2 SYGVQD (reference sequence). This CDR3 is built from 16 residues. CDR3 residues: CASSESTRGGNEKLFF. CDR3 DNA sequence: TGCGCCAGCAGTGAGTCGACGAGGGGGGGTAATGAAAAACTGTTTTTT.

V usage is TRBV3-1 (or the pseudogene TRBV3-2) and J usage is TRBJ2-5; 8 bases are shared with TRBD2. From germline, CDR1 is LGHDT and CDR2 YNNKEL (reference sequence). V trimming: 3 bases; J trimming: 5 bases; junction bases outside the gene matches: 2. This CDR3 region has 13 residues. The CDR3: CASSQGGGETQYF. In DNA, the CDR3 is TGTGCCAGCAGCCAGGGCGGGGGGGAGACCCAGTACTTC.

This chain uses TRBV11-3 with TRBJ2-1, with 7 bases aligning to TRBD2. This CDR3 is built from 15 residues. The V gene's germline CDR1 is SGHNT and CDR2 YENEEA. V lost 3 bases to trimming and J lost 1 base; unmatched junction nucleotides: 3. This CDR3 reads CASSFGGGSYNEQFF. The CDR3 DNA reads TGTGCCAGCAGCTTTGGGGGGGGTTCCTACAATGAGCAGTTCTTC. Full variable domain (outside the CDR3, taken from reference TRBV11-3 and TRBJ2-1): EAGVVQSPRYKIIEKKQPVAFWCNPISGHNTLYWYLQNLGQGPELLIRYENEEAVDDSQLPKDRFSAERLKGVDSTLKIQPAELGDSAVYLCASSFGGGSYNEQFFGPGTRLTVL.

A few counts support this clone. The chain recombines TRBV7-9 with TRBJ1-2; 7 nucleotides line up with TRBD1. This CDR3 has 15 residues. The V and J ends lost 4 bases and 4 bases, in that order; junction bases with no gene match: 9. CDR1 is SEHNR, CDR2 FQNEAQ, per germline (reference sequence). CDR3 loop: CASSSPGQVIYGYTF. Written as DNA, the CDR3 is TGTGCCAGCAGCTCCCCCGGACAGGTTATCTATGGCTACACCTTC.

The CDR3: CASSPMTGGSYEQYF. CDR3 DNA: TGCGCCAGCAGCCCCATGACAGGGGGAAGCTACGAGCAGTACTTC. V usage is TRBV5-1 and J usage is TRBJ2-7, with 9 bases identical to TRBD1. Germline-derived CDR1 and CDR2 are SGHRS and YFSETQ. This CDR3 spans 15 amino acids. Losses at the gene ends were 4 bases for V and 3 bases for J; bases not matched to a gene: 8.

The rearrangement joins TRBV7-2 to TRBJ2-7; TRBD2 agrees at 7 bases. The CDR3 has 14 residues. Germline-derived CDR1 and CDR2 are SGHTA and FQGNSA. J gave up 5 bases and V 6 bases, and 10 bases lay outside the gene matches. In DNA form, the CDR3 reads TGTGCCAGCAGGTCAGCGGGGTCTATCCACGAGCAGTACTTC. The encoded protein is CASRSAGSIHEQYF.

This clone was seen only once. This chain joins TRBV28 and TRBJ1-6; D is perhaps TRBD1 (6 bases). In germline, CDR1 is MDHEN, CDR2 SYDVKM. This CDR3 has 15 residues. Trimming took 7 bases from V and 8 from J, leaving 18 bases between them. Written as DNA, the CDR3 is TGTGCCAGCATGAGCCCAACAACAGGGTATTCACCCCTCCACTTT. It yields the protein CASMSPTTGYSPLHF.

As DNA, the CDR3 is TGTGCCTGGAGACCGGGACTAGCGGGGGCTGCGAACACCGGGGAGCTGTTTTTT. Translated: CAWRPGLAGAANTGELFF. The genes are TRBV30 and TRBJ2-2, with 14 bases identical to TRBD2. There are 18 residues in the CDR3. V lost 3 bases to trimming and J lost 0 bases; unmatched junction nucleotides: 6. From germline, CDR1 is GTSNPN and CDR2 SVGIG (reference sequence).

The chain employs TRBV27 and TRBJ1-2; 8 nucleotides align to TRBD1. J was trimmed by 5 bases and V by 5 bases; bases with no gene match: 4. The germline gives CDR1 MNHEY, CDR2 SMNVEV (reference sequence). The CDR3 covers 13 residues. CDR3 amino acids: CASSRTGTYGYTF. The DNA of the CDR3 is TGTGCCAGCAGTCGGACAGGGACATATGGCTACACCTTC.

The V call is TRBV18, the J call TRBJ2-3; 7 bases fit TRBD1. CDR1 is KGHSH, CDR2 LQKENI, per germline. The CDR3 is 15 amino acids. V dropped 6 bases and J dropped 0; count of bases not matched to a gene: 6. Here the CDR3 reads CASSRQGPSTDTQYF. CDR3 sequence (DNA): TGTGCCAGCTCGCGACAGGGACCTAGCACAGATACGCAGTATTTT.

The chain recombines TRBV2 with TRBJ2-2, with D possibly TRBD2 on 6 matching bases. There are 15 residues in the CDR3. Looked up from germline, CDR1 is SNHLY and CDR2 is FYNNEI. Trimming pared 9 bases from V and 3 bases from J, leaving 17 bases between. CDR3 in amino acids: CASLGWDWDTGELFF. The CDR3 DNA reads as TGTGCCAGTTTGGGATGGGACTGGGACACCGGGGAGCTGTTTTTT.

The CDR3 protein is CASSPGTGVSGNTIYF. CDR3 DNA sequence: TGTGCCAGCTCTCCAGGGACAGGGGTATCTGGAAACACCATATATTTT. The rearrangement joins TRBV18 to TRBJ1-3; 10 bases line up with TRBD1. V lost 6 bases, J lost 1 base, and 6 bases stayed unmatched. The CDR3 has 16 amino acids. The germline CDR1 and CDR2 sequences are KGHSH and LQKENI.